The T cell receptor beta chain described here comes from a study of blood T cell repertoires in COVID-19 (dated by TCRdb to the early 2020s). Background on the whole study: Collaborator samples came from the United States, Italy and Spain and covered acute and convalescent phases of COVID-19. Subjects who had been exposed to COVID-19, were actively infected with it, or had recovered from it provided the deeply sampled blood TCRbeta repertoires that made up the dataset. A freely available public database, intended as a resource for researchers studying the immune response to SARS-CoV-2, is where the repertoires were released. Where available, HLA class I and class II types were obtained from metadata supplied by the sample provider rather than from assay-based typing. Samples were obtained from the ongoing ImmuneRACE study (first 160 participants) and from 1,000 to 1,500 subjects provided by 6 global collaborators. The sample metadata nearly always contained a de-identified subject ID, COVID-19 status, age in years and sex. The prospective study material was composed of cDNA or gDNA derived from T cells, B-cell-depleted T cells, or PBMCs. The paper's findings and limits, for the study overall: The quantity of clinical and demographic metadata differed by source and by participant and was supplied without curation.

The immunoSEQ Assay, a bias-controlled multiplex PCR, was used to amplify TCRbeta CDR3 regions from genomic DNA. Per the original workflow: Nucleated cell counts per sample were estimated from amplification of reference gene primers within the assay. Sequence reads were collapsed and filtered to measure the absolute abundance of every unique TCRbeta CDR3 rearrangement. For each sample, productive Simpson clonality was calculated as the square root of Simpson's diversity index across productive rearrangements. TCRdb took this table from immuneACCESS and kept in-frame rearrangements with V and J called. Such tables lack part of the clones; where checked against another copy, unresolved V genes explain under half of the gap, and the rest is unexplained. V, J and clone size reflect that table, while D and trimming were determined from the DNA. The sample includes 200,000 to 300,000 clones, with 84% observed a single time. Jointly, the top ten make up under 4.5% of the sample.

As for this clone: No antigen is known for it. Base-call qualities are not available, and no considerably larger clone is one nucleotide away.

Collaborating institutions collected whole blood in K2EDTA tubes following their own protocols. For TCRbeta analysis, collaborators shipped samples in one of three forms: frozen whole blood, isolated PBMCs, or DNA extracted from either of those sample types. For CDR1 and CDR2, the germline V gene lists MNHEY and SVGAGI. V was cut back by 5 bases and J by 7 bases, leaving a gap of 14 bases between them. Counted from cysteine to phenylalanine, this CDR3 has 13 amino acids. Only the CDR3 part of the read is kept: 39 bases, read in frame from the first base. Sequenced material: peripheral blood. The rearranged chain carries TRBV6-5 and TRBJ1-2; a tentative D call is TRBD1 (5 bases match). The clonotype comes from a man between 45 and 60 years old with acute or convalescent COVID-19. CDR3 reads: CASSLPQGGGYTF. In nucleotides, the sequence is TGTGCCAGCAGTCTCCCCCAGGGCGGTGGCTACACCTTC.